Included here is one TCR beta chain sequence, with context. No antigen is known for it. TCRdb keeps only in-frame clones here, not all; method: immunoSEQ multiplex PCR. The sample contains about 37,000 clones, approximately 83% of which appear only once. This sample is drawn from a study of CD4 T cells in relation to SARS-CoV-2 and coronaviruses. Across the whole study: A couple of subjects were Hispanic; patients were roughly 8 males and a few females.

The study, taken as a whole, reports: Roughly 69% of donors had memory CD4+ clonotypes crossrecognizing SARS-CoV-2 and common cold coronavirus spike. Samples before the pandemic and after infection were not matched within any donor.

CDR1 is MNHEY, CDR2 SVGAGI, per germline. The CDR3 is 16 amino acids. With 4 bases removed from V and 5 bases from J, the gap between germline ends came to 15 bases. The sequenced sample consisted of memory CD4+ T cells from PBMCs. The chain combines TRBV6-5 with TRBJ1-6; possible D gene TRBD1, 6 bases. This TCR derives from an adult with COVID-19. The CDR3 protein is CASSSMTGDNNSPLHF. The CDR3 nucleotides read TGTGCCAGCAGTTCCATGACAGGAGATAATAATTCACCCCTCCACTTT.